This T cell receptor (beta chain) was sequenced in a study of blood T cell repertoires in COVID-19. About the study: Acute and convalescent COVID-19 specimens originated in the United States, Italy and Spain.

Source study methods: Amplifying reference gene primers gave estimates of nucleated cell counts. Only in-frame clones appear in the TCRdb table, and some are missing; sequencing was by immunoSEQ multiplex PCR. The V and J calls and the clone size are those of that table, but D and trimming were determined from the DNA. The sample holds about 83,000 clones, 70% to 90% seen once. Germline CDR1 reads KGHSH; CDR2 reads LQKENI. The CDR3 spans 15 residues. V lost 0 bases to trimming and J lost 1 base; unmatched junction nucleotides: 1. Sequencing was done on a sample of peripheral blood. This sequence joins TRBV18 and TRBJ2-3, with 7 bases matching TRBD2. The origin of this receptor is a woman of 80 years or more with acute or convalescent COVID-19. CDR3 residues: CASSPPGGGTDTQYF. The CDR3 DNA reads TGTGCCAGCTCACCACCGGGAGGGGGCACAGATACGCAGTATTTT.